The 23 T cell receptor beta chains given below trace back to one sample, sequenced in a study of low-dose radiotherapy and immunotherapy resistance in tumors. Primers used for first-strand cDNA, a TRAV- and TRBV-specific set, covered both alpha and beta chains. With a V-primer adapter and a constant-region primer, TCRs were amplified for about 20 PCR cycles. TCRdb reprocessed the reads with MiXCR, giving one entry per CDR3 protein. The data contain 75,000 to 95,000 distinct CDR3 sequences, approximately 20% of them singletons. Stated time point: before trial treatment. The source was PBMCs, collected before treatment. Every receptor here comes from a male donor with prostate cancer.

This clonotype was recorded at least ten times. CDR3 in DNA: TGCAGTGCTAGGGCTGATGGGGCCAACGTCCTGACTTTC. This gives the protein CSARADGANVLTF. The chain employs TRBV20-1 and TRBJ2-6; D gene unclear. CDR1 DFQATT and CDR2 SNEGSKA come from the germline V gene (reference sequence). V dropped 3 bases and J dropped 3 bases, with 6 bases sitting between them. The CDR3 sequence is 13 residues long.

This clonotype was found many times. V and J are TRBV3-1 and TRBJ2-7, with TRBD1 identical over 12 bases. The germline V gene encodes CDR1 LGHDT and CDR2 YNNKEL (reference sequence). The CDR3 loop spans 16 amino acids. Trimming took 0 bases from V and 6 from J; bases not matched to a gene: 6. The CDR3 DNA sequence: TGTGCCAGCAGCCAAGATCGGGGACAGGGGGCTCGCGAGCAGTACTTC. The encoded protein is CASSQDRGQGAREQYF.

This clonotype has a count of ten or more. This chain links TRBV12-3 or TRBV12-4 with TRBJ1-5; 10 nucleotides align to TRBD1. This CDR3 region has 18 residues. V was pared by 5 bases and J by 3 bases, with 13 bases of the junction left unmatched. CDR3 nucleotide sequence: TGTGCCAGCAGTCTGGGGAACGACAGGGGGCATGTCAATCAGCCCCAGCATTTT. It codes for CASSLGNDRGHVNQPQHF.

To note about this clonotype: One base separates it from a far larger clone, so it is likely a read error. J is TRBJ2-7 and V is TRBV26; the D call TRBD2 from the table was never checked on the DNA. TRBV26 is a pseudogene segment. The CDR3 runs 16 residues. CDR3 residues: CANSSPGTSQNYEQYF. CDR3 bases: TGTGCCAACAGTTCCCCCGGGACTAGTCAAAACTACGAGCAGTACTTC.

This clonotype occurred many times. V usage is TRBV4-1 and J usage is TRBJ2-7, with D perhaps TRBD1 (6 bases). Germline CDR1 MGHRA, CDR2 YSYEKL. The CDR3 is 15 residues long. Trimming pared 6 bases from V and 3 bases from J, leaving 18 bases between. CDR3 sequence: CASRMGQGQYYEQYF. CDR3 DNA sequence: TGCGCCAGCAGAATGGGGCAGGGACAATACTACGAGCAGTACTTC.

The rearrangement links TRBV3-1 to TRBJ1-5, with TRBD1 as a possible D gene (5 bases). Trimming took off 4 bases at V and 6 bases at J, with 16 bases between the two ends. The CDR3 covers 15 residues. The V gene's germline CDR1 is LGHDT and CDR2 YNNKEL (reference sequence). The CDR3 here is CASSRDRRRGQPQHF. Written as DNA, the CDR3 is TGTGCCAGCAGCCGGGACCGACGGCGGGGTCAGCCCCAGCATTTT.

The sample holds many counts of this clonotype. The gene calls are TRBV7-8 and TRBJ2-1; 11 nucleotides line up with TRBD2. The CDR3 contains 14 residues. The V and J ends lost 4 bases and 6 bases, in that order; junction bases with no gene match: 2. CDR1 and CDR2 (germline): SGHVS, FQNEAQ. Here the CDR3 reads CASSSLAGGNEQFF. The CDR3, as DNA: TGTGCCAGCAGCTCCCTAGCGGGGGGCAATGAGCAGTTCTTC.

The sample holds many counts of this clonotype. The chain uses TRBV6-5 and TRBJ1-2; the match to TRBD1 covers 7 bases. The CDR3 spans 13 residues. CDR1 is MNHEY and CDR2 is SVGAGI in the germline V gene. V shed 6 bases and J 7 bases; nucleotides not matched to a gene: 8. CDR3 residues: CASSTTGHIGYTF. The CDR3 DNA reads TGTGCCAGCAGCACGACAGGGCATATTGGCTACACCTTC.

Notes on this clonotype: A much larger clone sits a single nucleotide away, making a read error possible. The CDR3 loop is CASSPPPGPIGNTGEPFF. The CDR3 DNA reads as TGTGCCAGCAGCCCCCCCCCCGGACCGATCGGAAATACCGGGGAGCCGTTTTTT. V usage is TRBV28 and J usage is TRBJ2-2, with D tentatively TRBD2 (5 bases). In germline, CDR1 is MDHEN, CDR2 SYDVKM. The CDR3 is made up of 18 amino acids.

This clonotype occurred many times. Germline and junction disagree at one end, which may indicate a read error. The chain is built from TRBV28 and TRBJ2-7, with a tentative D call TRBD1 (6 bases). This CDR3 has 11 residues. Per the germline V gene, CDR1 is MDHEN and CDR2 is SYDVKM. CDR3 in DNA: TGTGCCAGCAGTATGGGTAGGACAGCCTCGTTC. It is translated as CASSMGRTASF.

The sample holds many counts of this clonotype. This chain connects TRBV6-2 or TRBV6-3 to TRBJ2-7; D not certain. The germline V and J ends were trimmed by 5 bases and 7 bases, with 9 bases remaining between them. CDR3 size: 11 residues. Germline values: CDR1 MNHEY, CDR2 SVGEGT. The CDR3 bases are TGTGCCAGCAGTGAATTGGGGGAGCAGTACTTC. Its protein is CASSELGEQYF.

In its sample, this clonotype was seen many times. The V call is TRBV2, the J call TRBJ2-1; TRBD1 aligns across 10 bases. The CDR3 is 14 residues long. The V gene end was trimmed by 11 bases and the J gene end by 6 bases; junction bases not matched to a gene: 10. Germline V gives CDR1 SNHLY, CDR2 FYNNEI. CDR3 sequence reads: CARGGTGVGNEQFF. The DNA for the CDR3 is TGTGCCCGCGGGGGGACAGGGGTAGGCAATGAGCAGTTCTTC.

This clonotype was counted ten times or more. The chain joins TRBV7-9 to TRBJ2-7, with a possible D match to TRBD1 (5 bases). The CDR3 has 14 amino acids. The germline V gene encodes CDR1 SEHNR and CDR2 FQNEAQ (reference sequence). Trimming pared 5 bases from V and 5 bases from J, leaving 16 bases between. DNA for the CDR3: TGTGCCAGCAGCCCCCGGGCAGGGTCCCACGAGCAGTACTTC. Translating gives CASSPRAGSHEQYF.

This clonotype was recorded at least ten times. The chain employs TRBV27 and TRBJ2-7; 8 positions agree with TRBD2. The ends lost 4 bases at V and 2 bases at J; junction bases unmatched: 16. The CDR3 length is 18 residues. Per germline, CDR1 MNHEY and CDR2 SMNVEV (reference sequence). CDR3 loop: CASSSLPLYAGGTYEQYF. Written as DNA, the CDR3 is TGTGCCAGCAGTTCCCTACCCCTTTATGCGGGAGGCACCTACGAGCAGTACTTC.

A remark on this clonotype: A read error may explain this, as a much larger clone is one base away. The V gene is TRBV11-3, the J gene TRBJ2-5, with a possible D match to TRBD2 (6 bases). Trimming cost V 1 base and J 5 bases, with 20 bases left between them. CDR1 and CDR2 (germline): SGHNT, YENEEA. This CDR3 contains 17 residues. This CDR3 reads CASSLANGEAGRETQYF. CDR3 DNA sequence: TGTGCCAGCAGCTTAGCGAACGGGGAGGCAGGACGGGAGACCCAGTACTTC.

As for this clonotype: It is unclear where the CDR3 begins or ends on the DNA, so no DNA is shown, and the CDR3 is as TCRdb lists it. This sequence joins TRBV2 and TRBJ2-2; the table gives TRBD1 as D, unverified against the DNA. The CDR3 comprises 16 residues, both ends counted. Per germline, CDR1 SNHLY and CDR2 FYNNEI. The CDR3 loop reads CASRETGATAGELFFF.

This clonotype was detected many times. The chain carries TRBV20-1 and TRBJ1-6; 7 nucleotides match TRBD1. V lost 5 bases to trimming and J lost 9 bases; unmatched junction nucleotides: 10. The CDR3 length is 14 residues. Germline lookup yields CDR1 DFQATT and CDR2 SNEGSKA (reference sequence). CDR3 nucleotides: TGCAGTGCTCGTAGACAGGGCTCTGGTTCACCCCTCCACTTT. This gives the protein CSARRQGSGSPLHF.

For the CDR3, the DNA is TGTGCCAGCAGCGGGACTAGCGGGGGGGTGGATGAGCAGTTCTTC. Translation gives CASSGTSGGVDEQFF. The chain uses TRBV9 and TRBJ2-1, with 15 bases that match TRBD2. CDR3 length: 15 amino acids. The trim removed 3 bases at V and 8 bases at J, leaving 3 bases unmatched. Germline assignment: CDR1 SGDLS and CDR2 YYNGEE.

This clonotype was seen at least ten times. The V and J genes are TRBV29-1 and TRBJ2-1; D is uncertain. The V gene's germline CDR1 is SQVTM and CDR2 ANQGSEA. V lost 4 bases and J 4 bases, leaving 17 bases between the germline ends. The length of the CDR3 is 15 residues. CDR3 sequence (DNA): TGCAGCGTTGTCGAGAGGTCTCGGGTTTACAATGAGCAGTTCTTC. Its protein is CSVVERSRVYNEQFF.

Ten or more counts support this clonotype. CDR3 loop: CATSRGREKLFF. The DNA of the CDR3 is TGTGCCACCAGCAGAGGTCGGGAAAAACTGTTTTTT. The chain employs TRBV15 and TRBJ1-4; D remains ambiguous. Germline lookup yields CDR1 LNHNV and CDR2 YYDKDF (reference sequence). Trimming took off 1 base at V and 8 bases at J, with 5 bases between the two ends. The CDR3 is made up of 12 amino acids. Full variable domain (rest looked up from reference TRBV15 and TRBJ1-4): DAMVIQNPRYQVTQFGKPVTLSCSQTLNHNVMYWYQQKSSQAPKLLFHYYDKDFNNEADTPDNFQSRRPNTSFCFLDIRSPGLGDTAMYLCATSRGREKLFFGSGTQLSVL.

This clonotype qualifies as medium-sized. The chain couples TRBV12-3 or TRBV12-4 to TRBJ1-2, with D possibly being TRBD1 (6 bases). The length of the CDR3 is 16 residues. V was pared by 3 bases and J by 4 bases, with 18 bases between. The CDR3 here is CASSFSGAPGGYGYTF. CDR3 coding DNA: TGTGCCAGCAGTTTCTCAGGGGCGCCCGGTGGCTATGGCTACACCTTC.

This clonotype was detected ten times or more. The chain uses TRBV7-2 and TRBJ1-2; the D is unclear. CDR1 is SGHTA, CDR2 FQGNSA, per germline. The CDR3 is 13 residues long. Between the trimmed V and J ends, which lost 1 base and 2 bases, there was a span of 5 bases. CDR3 loop: CASSLGENYGYTF. Here the CDR3 DNA reads TGTGCCAGCAGCTTAGGAGAGAACTATGGCTACACCTTC.

This clonotype was picked up many times. The chain links TRBV6-6 to TRBJ2-2; D uncertain. The V and J ends lost 4 bases and 6 bases respectively, with 9 bases between them. Germline loops: CDR1 MNHNY, CDR2 SVGAGI (reference sequence). This CDR3 spans 13 amino acids. The CDR3 DNA sequence: TGTGCCAGCAGTTCCTTCCCCGCCGGGGAGCTGTTTTTT. It encodes CASSSFPAGELFF.